The 21 T cell receptor beta chains listed next were all sequenced from one sample in a study of shared T cell receptors in the human thymus (dated by TCRdb to the early 2020s). The method was the immunoSEQ multiplex PCR assay. Entries here come from immuneACCESS through TCRdb and include only in-frame sequences with V and J called. Some clones fail to appear in such tables; in the studies checked, an unresolved V gene covers under half of the shortfall, and the cause of the remainder is unknown. The sample records 500,000 to 550,000 clones, roughly 74% of which are singletons. Jointly, the top ten make up 0.013% of the sample. These data also featured in a second study, about human thymus T cells.

Sequencing was done on a sample of thymocytes. The receptor set was obtained from a boy less than two years old with a congenital heart defect. Donor details come from another sample of the same person, matched by shared clones.

V and J are TRBV7-9 and TRBJ2-7, with 11 nucleotides matching TRBD2. Germline CDR1 SEHNR, CDR2 FQNEAQ (reference sequence). CDR3 size: 16 residues. V lost 1 base, J lost 7 bases, and 9 bases stayed unmatched. This CDR3 is CASSLGTSGSASEQYF. CDR3 DNA: TGTGCCAGCAGCTTAGGCACTAGCGGGAGTGCGAGTGAGCAGTACTTC.

The chain combines TRBV4-2 with TRBJ2-7; maybe TRBD2 (6 bases). Germline CDR1 reads LGHNA; CDR2 reads YNFKEQ. V lost 0 bases to trimming and J lost 2 bases, with 14 bases between them. This CDR3 has 16 amino acids. CDR3 coding DNA: TGTGCCAGCAGCCAAGATCCCGGGGGTCTAACCTACGAGCAGTACTTC. Protein product: CASSQDPGGLTYEQYF.

V is TRBV7-2 and J is TRBJ2-5; D is unclear. The V end was cut by 5 bases, the J end by 3 bases, with 16 bases between. Germline values: CDR1 SGHTA, CDR2 FQGNSA. This CDR3 spans 15 amino acids. This chain's CDR3 is CASSTKNAPKETQYF. In DNA, the CDR3 is TGTGCCAGCAGCACGAAAAACGCCCCTAAAGAGACCCAGTACTTC.

The chain employs TRBV4-3 and TRBJ1-2; weak D call: TRBD1 (6 bases). Germline assignment: CDR1 LGHNA and CDR2 YSLEER. CDR3 length: 14 amino acids. The ends were cut back, 0 bases at V and 8 bases at J, with 13 bases in the middle. The CDR3 sequence: CASSQENRVEGYTF. As DNA, the CDR3 is TGCGCCAGCAGCCAAGAGAACAGGGTGGAGGGCTACACCTTC.

The chain combines TRBV19 with TRBJ1-5; no definite D call. Germline assignment: CDR1 LNHDA and CDR2 SQIVND (reference sequence). Deletions cut 7 bases from V and 4 bases from J, with 17 bases between. This CDR3 has 15 amino acids. CDR3 residues: CASTLGLRLNQPQHF. DNA of the CDR3: TGTGCCAGTACCCTGGGCCTACGGCTGAATCAGCCCCAGCATTTT.

This clone was detected only once. For the CDR3, the DNA is TGTGCCAGCAGTTTGAGGTGGTGGGTTGCCTCCTACGAGCAGTACTTC. The encoded protein is CASSLRWWVASYEQYF. The chain is built from TRBV27 and TRBJ2-7; D unresolved. This CDR3 has 16 amino acids. V was pared by 3 bases and J by 0 bases, with 15 bases between. CDR1 is MNHEY and CDR2 is SMNVEV in the germline V gene (reference sequence).

The rearrangement joins TRBV5-6 to TRBJ1-3; 8 nucleotides line up with TRBD1. Germline CDR1 is SGHDT and CDR2 is YYEEEE. V lost 4 bases to trimming and J lost 3 bases; unmatched junction nucleotides: 12. The CDR3 has 17 residues. In DNA, the CDR3 is TGTGCCAGCAGCCCAGACCGGGGACAGGTTGGTGGAAACACCATATATTTT. The encoded protein is CASSPDRGQVGGNTIYF.

The chain is built from TRBV12-5 and TRBJ1-1, with D possibly being TRBD1 (5 bases). The V end was cut by 1 base, the J end by 0 bases, with 15 bases between. This CDR3 is built from 17 residues. Germline V gives CDR1 LGHNT, CDR2 FRNRAP. The CDR3 DNA reads TGTGCTAGTGGTTTGGAGGGGCCAGGACGGCTGAACACTGAAGCTTTCTTT. Translating gives CASGLEGPGRLNTEAFF.

The chain recombines TRBV18 with TRBJ2-2; TRBD2 matches at 11 bases. CDR1 and CDR2 from the germline V gene are KGHSH and LQKENI. CDR3 length equals 18 residues. J was trimmed by 4 bases and V by 3 bases; bases with no gene match: 10. The CDR3 region has the DNA TGTGCCAGCTCACCCGATACTAGCGGGAGTTTCAGCACCGGGGAGCTGTTTTTT. The encoded protein is CASSPDTSGSFSTGELFF.

This chain links TRBV7-8 with TRBJ1-5, with TRBD1 matching 7 bases. With V trimmed by 5 bases and J by 0 bases, 10 bases remained unmatched. The CDR3 runs to 17 residues. Germline V lookup: CDR1 SGHVS, CDR2 FQNEAQ. This CDR3 is CASSRRDSQFSNQPQHF. In DNA form, the CDR3 reads TGTGCCAGCAGCCGCCGGGACAGCCAATTTAGCAATCAGCCCCAGCATTTT.

The chain couples TRBV15 to TRBJ2-3, with TRBD2 matching 11 bases. Trimming took 4 bases from V and 4 from J; bases not matched to a gene: 10. Germline V lookup: CDR1 LNHNV, CDR2 YYDKDF (reference sequence). This CDR3 comprises 17 residues. Here the CDR3 reads CATSTTSGSYLPDTQYF. For the CDR3, the DNA is TGTGCCACCAGCACCACTAGCGGGAGCTACTTACCAGATACGCAGTATTTT.

This chain links TRBV28 with TRBJ2-3, with TRBD2 identical over 9 bases. Germline loops: CDR1 MDHEN, CDR2 SYDVKM. The CDR3 length is 16 residues. With 5 bases clipped from V and 1 base from J, the junction kept 7 bases outside the gene matches. The CDR3 region has the DNA TGTGCCAGCAGTAATCAGGGACTAGCCGGCACAGATACGCAGTATTTT. It is translated as CASSNQGLAGTDTQYF.

The chain combines TRBV27 with TRBJ2-7; 9 bases map to TRBD1. The V gene end was trimmed by 6 bases and the J gene end by 1 base; junction bases not matched to a gene: 13. The CDR3 covers 17 residues. Germline values: CDR1 MNHEY, CDR2 SMNVEV (reference sequence). For the CDR3, the DNA is TGTGCCAGCAGACCATGGGTGGGGACAGGGAATTCCTACGAGCAGTACTTC. As protein: CASRPWVGTGNSYEQYF.

The chain recombines TRBV11-1 with TRBJ2-7; 8 bases agree with TRBD2. J gave up 5 bases and V 5 bases, and 11 bases lay outside the gene matches. In germline, CDR1 is SGHAT, CDR2 FQDESV (reference sequence). This CDR3 region has 15 residues. For the CDR3, the DNA is TGTGCCAGCAGCATGCCCCGGGGGGGAGGCGACGAGCAGTACTTC. This gives the protein CASSMPRGGGDEQYF.

This chain joins TRBV28 and TRBJ2-7; D is possibly TRBD2 (5 bases). Trimming shortened V by 7 bases and J by 4 bases, and 17 bases separated the two germline ends. This CDR3 is 14 amino acids long. Germline values: CDR1 MDHEN, CDR2 SYDVKM. CDR3: CASMEEAARYEQYF. CDR3 DNA: TGTGCCAGCATGGAGGAGGCGGCGAGGTACGAGCAGTACTTC.

The chain has TRBV6-6 and TRBJ2-1; a weak D match, TRBD1 (6 bases). Trimming removed 5 bases at V and 4 bases at J, with 15 bases between. Germline loops: CDR1 MNHNY, CDR2 SVGAGI (reference sequence). The CDR3 loop spans 15 amino acids. The CDR3 is CASSDGTPLYNEQFF. The CDR3 nucleotides read TGTGCCAGCAGTGACGGGACACCGCTTTACAATGAGCAGTTCTTC.

V is TRBV29-1 and J is TRBJ2-5, with D possibly TRBD2 on 5 matching bases. Germline CDR1 and CDR2: SQVTM and ANQGSEA. The CDR3 is 16 residues long. Trimming took off 4 bases at V and 3 bases at J, with 21 bases between the two ends. CDR3 DNA: TGCAGCGTTGCCAGTCGAGCGGAGGCCGGAGAAGAGACCCAGTACTTC. The encoded protein is CSVASRAEAGEETQYF.

The V gene is TRBV6-5, the J gene TRBJ2-2; no firm D call. CDR3 length: 15 amino acids. Deletions cut 6 bases from V and 5 bases from J, with 16 bases between. Germline V gene sequence: CDR1 MNHEY, CDR2 SVGAGI. The CDR3 reads CASSDTAFGTGELFF. The DNA of the CDR3 is TGTGCCAGCAGCGACACAGCCTTCGGTACCGGGGAGCTGTTTTTT.

The chain combines TRBV4-3 with TRBJ2-7; 11 bases map to TRBD2. The CDR3 contains 15 residues. Germline V CDR1 and CDR2: LGHNA, YSLEER. Trimming took 3 bases from V and 2 from J; bases not matched to a gene: 3. The CDR3 loop reads CASSHQTSGTYEQYF. The CDR3 DNA reads as TGCGCCAGCAGCCACCAGACTAGCGGGACCTACGAGCAGTACTTC.

This clone has more than one count but fewer than ten. V is TRBV5-4 and J is TRBJ1-2; 9 bases map to TRBD1. There are 16 residues in the CDR3. The ends lost 4 bases at V and 3 bases at J; junction bases unmatched: 10. CDR1 and CDR2 from the germline V gene are SGHNT and YYREEE (reference sequence). CDR3 in DNA: TGTGCCAGCAGCACCGGGACAGGGAGTGCGGACTATGGCTACACCTTC. It encodes CASSTGTGSADYGYTF.

This clone was detected once. This rearrangement joins TRBV11-1 to TRBJ2-1, with 14 positions matching TRBD2. The V segment lost 3 bases and the J segment 4 bases; nucleotides outside the gene matches: 11. The CDR3 runs 19 residues. CDR1 and CDR2 (germline): SGHAT, FQDESV (reference sequence). For the CDR3, the DNA is TGTGCCAGCAGCTTTGGTACCGGGACTAGCGGGAGTCAGTACAATGAGCAGTTCTTC. This encodes CASSFGTGTSGSQYNEQFF.